This T cell receptor beta chain was sequenced in a study of shared clonotypes between healthy human individuals. Whole-study findings and limits: Few donors restricted represented genetic and exposure-history diversity. Clonotype sharing among donors was expected to depend on sequencing depth. Generation probabilities were higher for clonotypes shared across all four sorted-subset donors than for unshared ones.

The CDR3 contains 16 residues. Germline lookup yields CDR1 SSHAT and CDR2 FNYEAQ (reference sequence). Repertoires were generated with immunoSEQ multiplex PCR, while TCRdb's copy carries only in-frame clones and drops some. The repertoire holds some 2,000,000 clones, with almost 96% as singletons. For this clone: Its antigen is unknown. A junction end diverges from the germline sequence, so it may reflect a read error.

It was into CD45RA+ naive and CD45RA-negative memory subsets that the CD4+ cells were split. This TCR came from a young man in good health. Sequenced sample: naive CD4+ T cells sorted from blood. Specified subset: CD45RA+ positively selected. The chain combines TRBV7-7 with TRBJ2-1, with D perhaps TRBD1 or TRBD2 (6 bases each). The CDR3 is CASSLSPGASGNEQFF. The CDR3 DNA follows: TGTGCTAGCAGCCTCAGCCCGGGGGCGAGCGGCAATGAGCAGTTCTTC.